A selection of T cell receptor beta chains follows, all from one sample in a study of blood T cell repertoires in COVID-19. Clones were read by immunoSEQ multiplex PCR, and TCRdb kept only the in-frame ones, dropping some. In the table there are tens of thousands of clones, roughly 80% of which are singletons. The sample consisted of peripheral blood. Source of these receptors: a human donor in a cohort sampled during active COVID-19. Each CDR3 is given with its conserved first and last residue. D genes are given only for firm matches. Clone size is shown for a subset of rows, as once, few, many or a class of expanded clone.

v_call: TRBV27
clone_size: NA
d_call: NA
j_call: TRBJ2-1
cdr3_aa: CASSFGDPSNEQFF
cdr3_nt: TGTGCCAGCAGTTTCGGGGATCCCTCTAATGAGCAGTTCTTC

v_call: TRBV9
clone_size: NA
d_call: NA
j_call: TRBJ1-1
cdr3_aa: CASSVGSRDTEAFF
cdr3_nt: TGTGCCAGCAGCGTAGGATCGAGGGACACTGAAGCTTTCTTT

v_call: TRBV28
clone_size: once
d_call: NA
j_call: TRBJ1-1
cdr3_aa: CASSSPRYRAFF
cdr3_nt: TGTGCCAGCAGTTCTCCGAGATATCGGGCTTTCTTT

v_call: TRBV7-2
clone_size: NA
d_call: NA
j_call: TRBJ1-6
cdr3_aa: CASSLRTLVYNSPLHF
cdr3_nt: TGTGCCAGCAGCTTAAGGACTCTCGTTTATAATTCACCCCTCCACTTT

v_call: TRBV19
clone_size: NA
d_call: TRBD1
j_call: TRBJ1-6
cdr3_aa: CASSRNRGSKTSPLHF
cdr3_nt: TGTGCCAGTAGTAGAAACAGGGGTTCCAAAACCTCACCCCTCCACTTT

v_call: TRBV11-1
clone_size: NA
d_call: NA
j_call: TRBJ2-2
cdr3_aa: CASSPYGGSTGELFF
cdr3_nt: TGTGCCAGCAGCCCATATGGGGGGAGCACCGGGGAGCTGTTTTTT

v_call: TRBV9
clone_size: NA
d_call: TRBD1
j_call: TRBJ2-6
cdr3_aa: CASSAAWTGSSGANVLTF
cdr3_nt: TGTGCCAGCAGCGCGGCCTGGACAGGGAGTTCTGGGGCCAACGTCCTGACTTTC

v_call: TRBV7-2
clone_size: NA
d_call: TRBD1
j_call: TRBJ2-5
cdr3_aa: CASSSGQVETQYF
cdr3_nt: TGTGCCAGCAGCTCAGGACAGGTAGAGACCCAGTACTTC

v_call: TRBV4-3
clone_size: NA
d_call: NA
j_call: TRBJ1-3
cdr3_aa: CASSQDRGLNSGNTIYF
cdr3_nt: TGCGCCAGCAGCCAAGATAGGGGACTGAACTCTGGAAACACCATATATTTT

v_call: TRBV19
clone_size: NA
d_call: NA
j_call: TRBJ1-1
cdr3_aa: CASRAWSPGTEAFF
cdr3_nt: TGTGCCAGTAGGGCTTGGTCCCCGGGGACTGAAGCTTTCTTT

v_call: TRBV3-1/TRBV3-2
clone_size: NA
d_call: NA
j_call: TRBJ1-3
cdr3_aa: CASSLKGVSGNTIYF
cdr3_nt: TGTGCCAGCAGCCTTAAGGGGGTCTCTGGAAACACCATATATTTT

v_call: TRBV13
clone_size: NA
d_call: TRBD1
j_call: TRBJ2-5
cdr3_aa: CASSLGTGALFQETQYF
cdr3_nt: TGTGCCAGCAGCTTAGGGACAGGGGCACTTTTTCAAGAGACCCAGTACTTC

v_call: TRBV15
clone_size: NA
d_call: NA
j_call: TRBJ1-6
cdr3_aa: CATSSPIGGPNSPLHF
cdr3_nt: TGTGCCACCAGCAGTCCGATCGGGGGGCCGAATTCACCCCTCCACTTT

v_call: TRBV5-1
clone_size: once
d_call: TRBD1
j_call: TRBJ2-7
cdr3_aa: CASSPKPAGTGLPYEQYF
cdr3_nt: TGCGCCAGCAGCCCAAAACCAGCCGGGACAGGGTTACCCTACGAGCAGTACTTC

v_call: TRBV3-1/TRBV3-2
clone_size: NA
d_call: TRBD1
j_call: TRBJ2-1
cdr3_aa: CASSTARTGYNEQFF
cdr3_nt: TGTGCCAGCAGCACGGCTCGGACAGGGTACAATGAGCAGTTCTTC

v_call: TRBV19
clone_size: NA
d_call: NA
j_call: TRBJ2-1
cdr3_aa: CASSPTRGYNEQFF
cdr3_nt: TGTGCCAGTAGTCCGACCAGGGGATACAATGAGCAGTTCTTC

v_call: TRBV6-6
clone_size: NA
d_call: NA
j_call: TRBJ2-1
cdr3_aa: CASSYSQGSHEQFF
cdr3_nt: TGTGCCAGCAGTTACTCTCAGGGTTCCCATGAGCAGTTCTTC

v_call: TRBV7-2
clone_size: NA
d_call: NA
j_call: TRBJ1-2
cdr3_aa: CASSPGGSSYGYTF
cdr3_nt: TGTGCCAGCAGCCCGGGGGGGAGCAGCTATGGCTACACCTTC

v_call: TRBV2
clone_size: few
d_call: TRBD1
j_call: TRBJ1-4
cdr3_aa: CASSYVLGQVNEKLFF
cdr3_nt: TGTGCCAGCAGCTATGTGTTGGGACAGGTTAATGAAAAACTGTTTTTT

v_call: TRBV5-1
clone_size: NA
d_call: NA
j_call: TRBJ1-1
cdr3_aa: CASSSEGTEAFF
cdr3_nt: TGCGCCAGCAGCTCCGAGGGTACTGAAGCTTTCTTT

v_call: TRBV10-3
clone_size: NA
d_call: NA
j_call: TRBJ2-7
cdr3_aa: CAISEGAGSSYEQYF
cdr3_nt: TGTGCCATCAGTGAGGGCGCGGGCTCATCCTACGAGCAGTACTTC

v_call: TRBV29-1
clone_size: once
d_call: TRBD1
j_call: TRBJ1-2
cdr3_aa: CSVEDYRDSYGYTF
cdr3_nt: TGCAGCGTTGAAGACTACCGGGACAGCTATGGCTACACCTTC

v_call: TRBV7-9
clone_size: NA
d_call: TRBD1
j_call: TRBJ1-2
cdr3_aa: CASSLGTGFGYTF
cdr3_nt: TGTGCCAGCAGCTTGGGGACAGGGTTTGGCTACACCTTC

v_call: TRBV28
clone_size: NA
d_call: NA
j_call: TRBJ1-2
cdr3_aa: CASTIPGQSNYGYTF
cdr3_nt: TGTGCCAGCACCATACCGGGACAATCTAACTATGGCTACACCTTC

v_call: TRBV15
clone_size: NA
d_call: TRBD2
j_call: TRBJ2-5
cdr3_aa: CATSRGGLAGAGYQETQYF
cdr3_nt: TGTGCCACCAGCAGAGGGGGACTAGCGGGAGCCGGGTACCAAGAGACCCAGTACTTC

v_call: TRBV7-7
clone_size: NA
d_call: NA
j_call: TRBJ2-1
cdr3_aa: CASSLSRGDGEQFF
cdr3_nt: TGTGCTAGCAGCTTATCCAGGGGTGATGGTGAGCAGTTCTTC

v_call: TRBV12-3/TRBV12-4
clone_size: NA
d_call: NA
j_call: TRBJ1-2
cdr3_aa: CAIYRYGYTF
cdr3_nt: TGTGCCATCTATCGATATGGCTACACCTTC

v_call: TRBV4-2
clone_size: NA
d_call: TRBD1
j_call: TRBJ2-7
cdr3_aa: CASSHSPGQGGPYEQYF
cdr3_nt: TGTGCCAGCAGCCATTCCCCGGGACAGGGGGGGCCCTACGAGCAGTACTTC

v_call: TRBV9
clone_size: few
d_call: TRBD2
j_call: TRBJ2-5
cdr3_aa: CASSPGLAGRETQYF
cdr3_nt: TGTGCCAGCAGCCCTGGGCTAGCGGGAAGGGAGACCCAGTACTTC

v_call: TRBV4-3
clone_size: once
d_call: NA
j_call: TRBJ1-2
cdr3_aa: CASSQEGLGYTF
cdr3_nt: TGCGCCAGCAGCCAAGAGGGGCTTGGCTACACCTTC

v_call: TRBV2
clone_size: NA
d_call: NA
j_call: TRBJ2-1
cdr3_aa: CASSLDRWGDNEQFF
cdr3_nt: TGTGCCAGCAGCTTGGACAGGTGGGGGGACAATGAGCAGTTCTTC

v_call: TRBV7-8
clone_size: once
d_call: NA
j_call: TRBJ1-5
cdr3_aa: CASSLSLVSNQPQHF
cdr3_nt: TGTGCCAGCAGCTTATCTCTCGTTAGCAATCAGCCCCAGCATTTT

v_call: TRBV5-1
clone_size: NA
d_call: NA
j_call: TRBJ1-1
cdr3_aa: CASSLFTNTEAFF
cdr3_nt: TGCGCCAGCAGCTTGTTCACAAACACTGAAGCTTTCTTT

v_call: TRBV29-1
clone_size: NA
d_call: NA
j_call: TRBJ2-3
cdr3_aa: CSARVGDTQYF
cdr3_nt: TGCAGCGCCCGAGTCGGAGATACGCAGTATTTT

v_call: TRBV5-4
clone_size: NA
d_call: TRBD1
j_call: TRBJ1-4
cdr3_aa: CASSANRGINEKLFF
cdr3_nt: TGTGCCAGCAGCGCGAACAGGGGTATTAATGAAAAACTGTTTTTT

v_call: TRBV18
clone_size: NA
d_call: TRBD2
j_call: TRBJ2-3
cdr3_aa: CASSPLMGEGLPDTQYF
cdr3_nt: TGTGCCAGCTCACCCCTTATGGGGGAGGGACTGCCAGATACGCAGTATTTT

v_call: TRBV12-3/TRBV12-4
clone_size: NA
d_call: NA
j_call: TRBJ1-5
cdr3_aa: CASSLTPQPQHF
cdr3_nt: TGTGCCAGCAGCCTAACTCCCCAGCCCCAGCATTTT

v_call: TRBV10-3
clone_size: NA
d_call: TRBD1
j_call: TRBJ2-2
cdr3_aa: CAISEGGYGELFF
cdr3_nt: TGTGCCATCAGTGAAGGGGGCTACGGGGAGCTGTTTTTT

v_call: TRBV12-1
clone_size: NA
d_call: NA
j_call: TRBJ1-2
cdr3_aa: CASSALPWNRATDGYTF
cdr3_nt: TGTGCCAGCAGCGCCCTCCCGTGGAACAGGGCCACGGATGGCTACACCTTC

v_call: TRBV5-1
clone_size: NA
d_call: NA
j_call: TRBJ1-3
cdr3_aa: CASSPGQSGNTIYF
cdr3_nt: TGCGCCAGCAGCCCTGGACAGTCTGGAAACACCATATATTTT